This T cell receptor (beta chain) was profiled in a study of OX40 agonist ivuxolimab in advanced cancers. The CDR3 loop spans 13 amino acids. V shed 0 bases, J shed 7 bases, and the junction held 2 bases outside the gene matches. Germline V gene data show CDR1 as SGDLS and CDR2 as YYNGEE. Repertoires were generated with immunoSEQ multiplex PCR, while TCRdb's copy carries only in-frame clones and drops some. The table lists under 95,000 clones, approximately 89% of them singletons, with around 0.19% in the top ten. The receptor comes from an adult with an advanced solid tumor such as melanoma, head and neck, liver or kidney cancer. Specimen: CD4+ or CD8+ T cells sorted from blood, collected in a trial of the OX40 agonist ivuxolimab. The chain has TRBV9 and TRBJ2-7; 9 nucleotides match TRBD1. CDR3 in amino acids: CASSVEDRGEQYF. The CDR3 nucleotides read TGTGCCAGCAGCGTAGAGGACAGGGGTGAGCAGTACTTC.